This T cell receptor beta chain was sequenced during a study of shared clonotypes between healthy human individuals. Generated by immunoSEQ multiplex PCR, the TCRdb table keeps only in-frame clones and is missing some. The data hold some 700,000 clones, with less than 95% observed a single time. General study results and limits: Sorted-subset sequencing was shown by rarefaction to be incomplete despite large depth. Generation probabilities of non-shared clonotypes were lower (relative to those shared by all four donors).

This clone has a handful of counts. Its matching antigen is unknown. CDR3 length: 13 amino acids. V lost 6 bases and J lost 10, with 18 bases in between. The germline gives CDR1 LGHNT, CDR2 FRNRAP. The receptor's source is a young man in good health. Some clones in this sample may be carry-over from other donors' samples. The sample comprised memory CD8+ T cells from PBMCs. Regarding subset: CD45RO+ cells pooled with CCR7-negative TemRA cells. V usage is TRBV12-5 and J usage is TRBJ1-1; the D gene is possibly TRBD1 (6 bases). The CDR3: CASGRFRGEGAFF. The CDR3 DNA sequence: TGTGCTAGTGGCCGCTTCAGGGGCGAGGGAGCTTTCTTT.